This T cell receptor beta chain comes out of a study of CD8+ T cells in alopecia areata. Study background: At a dose of 5 to 10 mg twice daily, oral tofacitinib was given to treated patients. Patients in the study were on tofacitinib for 6 to 18 months, then off it for 6 months.

Notes on the study in general: Normal skin contains resident alphabeta T cells, and these are also sequenced in scalp samples. Lesional scalp exceeded normal scalp in clonality, especially in alopecia totalis/universalis.

As the sequencing template, cDNA was produced by extracting RNA and reverse transcribing it. Data came from immunoSEQ multiplex PCR; TCRdb stores just in-frame clones and leaves some out. The table includes over 150,000 clones, more than 60% detected once. This clone has only a few counts. Its cognate antigen is unknown. The material was CD4+ T cells sorted from blood, obtained at week 0. This clonotype originated in a human donor with alopecia areata.

As DNA, the CDR3 is TGCAGTGCTAATAAGAACACTGAAGCTTTCTTT. Amino acid sequence: CSANKNTEAFF. The chain couples TRBV20-1 to TRBJ1-1; D gene ambiguous. The germline CDR1 and CDR2 sequences are DFQATT and SNEGSKA (reference sequence). This CDR3 contains 11 residues. V dropped 4 bases and J dropped 1 base, with 4 bases sitting between them.